The 19 T cell receptor beta chains below were found in one sample sequenced in a study of blood T cell repertoires in COVID-19. Profiled with immunoSEQ multiplex PCR; TCRdb holds only in-frame clones, not every one. Of approximately 110,000 clones detected, around four fifths appear once; the ten largest clones hold roughly a fifth. Material for sequencing was peripheral blood. These receptors originate from an older woman with acute or convalescent COVID-19.

The chain has TRBV15 and TRBJ2-7; 7 positions match TRBD1. Germline V lookup: CDR1 LNHNV, CDR2 YYDKDF (reference sequence). This CDR3 spans 14 amino acids. The V segment lost 5 bases and the J segment 6 bases; nucleotides outside the gene matches: 10. The CDR3 sequence: CATSENYRGREQYF. The CDR3 DNA is TGTGCCACCAGCGAAAATTACAGGGGACGCGAGCAGTACTTC.

The chain is built from TRBV6-2 or TRBV6-3 and TRBJ1-5; 9 bases fit TRBD1. CDR3 length: 16 residues. Losses at the gene ends were 4 bases for V and 2 bases for J; bases not matched to a gene: 6. Germline CDR1 reads MNHEY; CDR2 reads SVGEGT. In DNA form, the CDR3 reads TGTGCCAGCAGTTCCTTGACAGGGGGGGGCAATCAGCCCCAGCATTTT. Translation gives CASSSLTGGGNQPQHF.

This sequence joins TRBV12-3 or TRBV12-4 and TRBJ1-2; TRBD1 is a possible D gene (6 bases). V was trimmed by 6 bases and J by 4 bases, leaving 9 bases between them. This CDR3 has 12 amino acids. The CDR3 protein is CASSIQGYGYTF. In DNA, the CDR3 is TGTGCCAGCAGCATACAGGGCTATGGCTACACCTTC.

The chain carries TRBV7-9 and TRBJ1-1; 7 bases agree with TRBD1. Germline V CDR1 and CDR2: SEHNR, FQNEAQ (reference sequence). This CDR3 is 15 amino acids long. J was trimmed by 2 bases and V by 5 bases; bases with no gene match: 8. The CDR3 spells CASSQNGDSNTEAFF. The DNA of the CDR3 is TGTGCCAGCAGCCAGAACGGGGACAGTAACACTGAAGCTTTCTTT.

The V call is TRBV7-2, the J call TRBJ2-5, with 7 nucleotides matching TRBD2. Germline V gene sequence: CDR1 SGHTA, CDR2 FQGNSA. Trimming at V came to 6 bases and at J to 5 bases, leaving 12 bases not matched to a gene. The CDR3 runs 15 residues. The CDR3 spells CASRVGSRGVETQYF. CDR3 DNA: TGTGCCAGCAGGGTTGGGTCTCGGGGGGTGGAGACCCAGTACTTC.

The chain's CDR3 is CASRGQALYGGYTF. In nucleotides, the CDR3 is TGTGCCAGCAGAGGACAGGCACTTTACGGGGGCTACACCTTC. The chain links TRBV6-4 to TRBJ1-2, with 7 nucleotides matching TRBD1. The CDR3 runs 14 residues. V trimming: 6 bases; J trimming: 8 bases; junction bases outside the gene matches: 12. CDR1 is MRHNA and CDR2 is SNTAGT in the germline V gene.

The chain joins TRBV5-1 to TRBJ2-7; 7 bases agree with TRBD1. Trimming cost V 3 bases and J 4 bases; bases outside gene matches: 7. This CDR3 is built from 14 residues. Germline values: CDR1 SGHRS, CDR2 YFSETQ. CDR3 in amino acids: CASSWGPGQYEQYF. The CDR3 DNA follows: TGCGCCAGCAGCTGGGGACCGGGACAGTACGAGCAGTACTTC. The full variable domain, in which reference TRBV5-1 and TRBJ2-7 provide the parts outside the CDR3, is KAGVTQTPRYLIKTRGQQVTLSCSPISGHRSVSWYQQTPGQGLQFLFEYFSETQRNKGNFPGRFSGRQFSNSRSEMNVSTLELGDSALYLCASSWGPGQYEQYFGPGTRLTVT.

The gene calls are TRBV9 and TRBJ2-5; D unresolved. CDR1 is SGDLS and CDR2 is YYNGEE in the germline V gene. The CDR3 has 13 amino acids. V was pared by 2 bases and J by 1 base, with 6 bases between. The DNA for the CDR3 is TGTGCCAGCAGCGTGGCCACCCAAGAGACCCAGTACTTC. Protein: CASSVATQETQYF.

The DNA of the CDR3 is TGTGCCAGTAGCCTCGCTCGACAGGGTGTCTCCTACGAGCAGTACTTC. Translating gives CASSLARQGVSYEQYF. The chain couples TRBV19 to TRBJ2-7; 7 nucleotides align to TRBD1. The CDR3 extends over 16 amino acids. Losses at the gene ends were 6 bases for V and 0 bases for J; bases not matched to a gene: 11. Germline lookup yields CDR1 LNHDA and CDR2 SQIVND (reference sequence).

This clone was counted a single time. The chain recombines TRBV6-5 with TRBJ1-1; D is unresolved. The V and J ends lost 5 bases and 2 bases respectively, with 15 bases between them. Germline values: CDR1 MNHEY, CDR2 SVGAGI. The CDR3 consists of 15 residues. DNA for the CDR3: TGTGCCAGCAGTCGCGGACTCCTCAGAAACACTGAAGCTTTCTTT. It yields the protein CASSRGLLRNTEAFF.

The chain is built from TRBV7-2 and TRBJ2-7; D not resolved. Germline CDR1 reads SGHTA; CDR2 reads FQGNSA. The CDR3 is 12 residues long. Trimming shortened V by 5 bases and J by 0 bases, and 5 bases separated the two germline ends. CDR3 region: CASSASSYEQYF. CDR3 coding DNA: TGTGCCAGCAGCGCGAGCTCCTACGAGCAGTACTTC.

This clone was detected a few times. V usage is TRBV7-6 and J usage is TRBJ2-1; 7 bases line up with TRBD1. This CDR3 comprises 17 residues. Germline trimming cut 5 bases from V and 1 base from J; bases unmatched to any gene: 11. Germline assignment: CDR1 SGHVS and CDR2 FNYEAQ. CDR3 loop: CASSPRTGLRSYNEQFF. The CDR3 DNA follows: TGTGCCAGCAGCCCAAGGACAGGCCTTCGTTCCTACAATGAGCAGTTCTTC.

V is TRBV5-1 and J is TRBJ2-2; D unresolved. CDR1 is SGHRS and CDR2 is YFSETQ in the germline V gene. The CDR3 runs to 15 residues. V was shortened by 1 base and J by 0 bases, with 7 bases between the two germline ends. The CDR3: CASSLLQSNTGELFF. Here the CDR3 DNA reads TGCGCCAGCAGCTTGCTGCAGTCGAACACCGGGGAGCTGTTTTTT.

The chain combines TRBV27 with TRBJ2-1, with 11 bases matching TRBD2. Germline loops: CDR1 MNHEY, CDR2 SMNVEV (reference sequence). J gave up 1 base and V 5 bases, and 13 bases lay outside the gene matches. This CDR3 is built from 19 residues. CDR3 DNA: TGTGCCAGCAGTCTCGGCCGTACTAGCGGGGGTAATTCCTACAATGAGCAGTTCTTC. Protein sequence: CASSLGRTSGGNSYNEQFF.

The V call is TRBV7-9, the J call TRBJ2-3; D might be TRBD1 (6 bases). Trimming left V 4 bases short and J 2 bases short, with 19 bases between. CDR3 length equals 17 residues. CDR1 is SEHNR and CDR2 is FQNEAQ in the germline V gene (reference sequence). CDR3 region: CASSSTTFRTATDTQYF. CDR3 nucleotide sequence: TGTGCCAGCAGCTCGACTACTTTCCGGACAGCCACAGATACGCAGTATTTT.

This sequence joins TRBV5-1 and TRBJ1-1; 8 positions match TRBD1. The CDR3 totals 17 residues. V dropped 4 bases and J dropped 1; count of bases not matched to a gene: 12. Germline values: CDR1 SGHRS, CDR2 YFSETQ. CDR3 bases: TGCGCCAGCAGCCAGGGGCACACAGGGGGTGCGAACACTGAAGCTTTCTTT. Its translation: CASSQGHTGGANTEAFF.

The chain couples TRBV6-6 to TRBJ2-5; possibly TRBD1 for D (5 bases). Germline CDR1 MNHNY, CDR2 SVGAGI (reference sequence). CDR3 length equals 14 residues. Trimming stripped 0 bases from V and 4 bases from J, with 9 bases between. Here the CDR3 DNA reads TGTGCCAGCAGTTACTCGGCAGGGTTAGAGACCCAGTACTTC. It specifies CASSYSAGLETQYF.

This clone was counted between two and nine times. The rearrangement uses TRBV27 and TRBJ1-2; 8 bases match TRBD1. With 6 bases clipped from V and 7 bases from J, the junction kept 10 bases outside the gene matches. Germline CDR1 and CDR2: MNHEY and SMNVEV (reference sequence). This CDR3 region has 14 residues. CDR3 region: CASSKDRAIFGYTF. CDR3 sequence (DNA): TGTGCCAGCAGCAAGGACAGGGCTATCTTTGGCTACACCTTC.

The V call is TRBV30, the J call TRBJ2-5; tentatively, D is TRBD2 (7 bases). Germline CDR1 is GTSNPN and CDR2 is SVGIG (reference sequence). The CDR3 consists of 17 residues. Trimming removed 5 bases at V and 4 bases at J, with 26 bases between. This chain's CDR3 is CAWALFGGRGVGETQYF. DNA of the CDR3: TGTGCCTGGGCCTTATTCGGGGGGCGGGGAGTTGGAGAGACCCAGTACTTC.